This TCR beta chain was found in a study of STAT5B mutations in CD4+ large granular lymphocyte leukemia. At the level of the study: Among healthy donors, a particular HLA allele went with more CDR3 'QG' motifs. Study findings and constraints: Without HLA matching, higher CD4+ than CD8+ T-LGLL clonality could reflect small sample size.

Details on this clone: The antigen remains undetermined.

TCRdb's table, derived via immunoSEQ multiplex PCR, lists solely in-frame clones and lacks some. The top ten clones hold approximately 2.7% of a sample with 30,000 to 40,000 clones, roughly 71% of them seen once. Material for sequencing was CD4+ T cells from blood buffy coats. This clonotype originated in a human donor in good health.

CDR3 sequence (DNA): TGTGCCAGCAGTCCCTCGGTAGGGTGGATTGAAAAACTGTTTTTT. It specifies CASSPSVGWIEKLFF. V usage is TRBV2 and J usage is TRBJ1-4; D uncertain. The ends were cut back, 5 bases at V and 7 bases at J, with 17 bases in the middle. Germline-derived CDR1 and CDR2 are SNHLY and FYNNEI. This CDR3 is built from 15 residues. Supplemented by reference TRBV2 and TRBJ1-4, the full variable domain reads EPEVTQTPSHQVTQMGQEVILRCVPISNHLYFYWYRQILGQKVEFLVSFYNNEISEKSEIFDDQFSVERPDGSNFTLKIRSTKLEDSAMYFCASSPSVGWIEKLFFGSGTQLSVL.